This TCR beta chain originates from a study of shared clonotypes between healthy human individuals. Study-wide results and caveats: Estimated clonotype richness was generally higher in naive than memory subsets.

Adult Caucasians living in Nashville, Tennessee made up all of the donors. Researchers partitioned CD4+ cells into CD45RA+ naive and CD45RA-negative memory subsets. In the case of this clone: Its antigen is undetermined.

Generated by immunoSEQ multiplex PCR, the TCRdb table keeps only in-frame clones and is missing some. The table records 1,400,000 or so clones, just under 99% of them present only once. CDR1 KGHSH and CDR2 LQKENI come from the germline V gene. V gave up 4 bases and J gave up 0 bases, with 9 bases separating them. The CDR3 is made up of 14 amino acids. The sequencing input was naive CD4+ T cells sorted from blood. Documented subset: CD45RA+ positively selected. The origin of this receptor is a man under 40 in good health. V gene TRBV18 combines with J gene TRBJ1-1, with D hard to call. The CDR3 DNA follows: TGTGCCAGCTCACAAAATGGGATGAACACTGAAGCTTTCTTT. Protein product: CASSQNGMNTEAFF. The full variable domain, rest sourced from reference TRBV18 and TRBJ1-1, is NAGVMQNPRHLVRRRGQEARLRCSPMKGHSHVYWYRQLPEEGLKFMVYLQKENIIDESGMPKERFSAEFPKEGPSILRIQQVVRGDSAAYFCASSQNGMNTEAFFGQGTRLTVV.